The 10 T cell receptor beta chains in this list originate from one sample, sequenced in a study of CD8+CD57+ T cells in acquired aplastic anemia. CDR3 and TCR beta VDJ profiling relied on genomic DNA as the template. Each CDR3 protein is one row after TCRdb ran MiXCR on the reads. The data show some 200,000 distinct CDR3 sequences, with 40% to 60% seen just once and just under 20% held by the top ten. The patients chosen for sequencing had shown expansion of CD8+CD57+ cells (detected by flow cytometry). The sequenced material came from sorted CD4+, CD8+, or CD8+CD57+ T cells (not recorded which) from PBMCs. These receptors all stem from a human donor with aplastic anemia.

The rearrangement joins TRBV20-1 to TRBJ1-2, with D perhaps TRBD1 (6 bases). Germline lookup yields CDR1 DFQATT and CDR2 SNEGSKA (reference sequence). The V end was cut by 6 bases, the J end by 2 bases, with 13 bases between. The CDR3 runs 13 residues. CDR3 bases: TGCAGTGCGTGGGGGGGCCTAAACTATGGCTACACCTTC. Translating gives CSAWGGLNYGYTF.

Concerning this clonotype itself: This may arise from a read error, as a much more abundant clone is one base away. V usage is TRBV11-3 and J usage is TRBJ2-7, with 8 nucleotides matching TRBD1. Losses at the gene ends were 4 bases for V and 5 bases for J; bases not matched to a gene: 7. CDR1 is SGHNT, CDR2 YENEEA, per germline. This CDR3 has 14 amino acids. DNA for the CDR3: TGTGCCAGCAGCTCCCGGGACAGGTCCCACGAGCAGTACTTC. Encoded protein: CASSSRDRSHEQYF.

In this sample, this clonotype turned up many times. The V gene is TRBV19, the J gene TRBJ1-6, with TRBD1 matching over 8 bases. Germline V CDR1 and CDR2: LNHDA, SQIVND (reference sequence). This CDR3 contains 14 residues. The ends lost 5 bases at V and 6 bases at J; junction bases unmatched: 3. CDR3 residues: CASSDGTGNSPLHF. For the CDR3, the DNA is TGTGCCAGTAGTGACGGGACAGGTAATTCACCCCTCCACTTT.

This clonotype was counted a single time. V usage is TRBV9 and J usage is TRBJ2-3; D ambiguous. This CDR3 is 15 amino acids long. Germline assignment: CDR1 SGDLS and CDR2 YYNGEE. The V end was cut by 1 base, the J end by 3 bases, with 12 bases between. DNA for the CDR3: TGTGCCAGCAGCGTAAGTACCCGGACGACAGATACGCAGTATTTT. It is translated as CASSVSTRTTDTQYF.

This clonotype has a count of ten or more. CDR3 in amino acids: CASLPTVNTGELFF. CDR3 nucleotide sequence: TGTGCCAGCCTCCCGACGGTGAACACCGGGGAGCTGTTTTTT. V gene TRBV12-3 or TRBV12-4 combines with J gene TRBJ2-2; D uncertain. The length of the CDR3 is 14 residues. The V gene lost 8 bases and the J gene lost 1 base, with 11 bases spanning the gap.

This clonotype turned up a few times. The J gene is TRBJ1-2, the V gene TRBV10-3; 7 bases agree with TRBD1. The CDR3 extends over 13 amino acids. Germline values: CDR1 ENHRY, CDR2 SYGVKD. J lost 8 bases, V lost 3 bases, and 6 bases had no gene match. CDR3 sequence: CAISDLDRRGYTF. CDR3 DNA: TGTGCCATCAGTGACCTGGACAGGCGCGGCTACACCTTC.

This clonotype was counted only a few times. The chain is built from TRBV9 and TRBJ1-2, with 9 bases that match TRBD1. This CDR3 has 14 amino acids. CDR1 SGDLS and CDR2 YYNGEE come from the germline V gene. V was pared by 0 bases and J by 5 bases, with 2 bases of the junction left unmatched. CDR3 in amino acids: CASSVAGQGYGYTF. Here the CDR3 DNA reads TGTGCCAGCAGCGTAGCGGGACAGGGTTATGGCTACACCTTC.

In this sample, this clonotype turned up many times. V gene TRBV6-2 or TRBV6-3 combines with J gene TRBJ1-5; D is unresolved. V dropped 0 bases and J dropped 10 bases, with 7 bases sitting between them. This CDR3 has 12 residues. From germline, CDR1 is MNHEY and CDR2 SVGEGT. The CDR3 DNA sequence: TGTGCCAGCAGTTACTCCGTAAACCCCCAGCATTTT. Translated: CASSYSVNPQHF.

Concerning this clonotype: One base away lies a much larger clone, so this may be a sequencing read error. The rearrangement uses TRBV7-9 and TRBJ2-5, with D perhaps matching TRBD1 (5 bases). The germline CDR1 and CDR2 sequences are SEHNR and FQNEAQ (reference sequence). The CDR3 consists of 14 residues. Written as DNA, the CDR3 is TGTGCCAGCAGCCAGCGAGCAGGGATAGAGACCCGGTACTTC. Residues: CASSQRAGIETRYF.

The chain joins TRBV18 to TRBJ1-1; 8 positions agree with TRBD1. CDR3 length equals 15 residues. Germline V gene sequence: CDR1 KGHSH, CDR2 LQKENI. The V and J ends lost 3 bases and 2 bases, in that order; junction bases with no gene match: 5. CDR3 sequence reads: CASSPAAGGNTEAFF. The CDR3 DNA is TGTGCCAGCTCACCTGCGGCAGGGGGCAACACTGAAGCTTTCTTT. The full variable domain, completed using reference TRBV18 and TRBJ1-1, is NAGVMQNPRHLVRRRGQEARLRCSPMKGHSHVYWYRQLPEEGLKFMVYLQKENIIDESGMPKERFSAEFPKEGPSILRIQQVVRGDSAAYFCASSPAAGGNTEAFFGQGTRLTVV.